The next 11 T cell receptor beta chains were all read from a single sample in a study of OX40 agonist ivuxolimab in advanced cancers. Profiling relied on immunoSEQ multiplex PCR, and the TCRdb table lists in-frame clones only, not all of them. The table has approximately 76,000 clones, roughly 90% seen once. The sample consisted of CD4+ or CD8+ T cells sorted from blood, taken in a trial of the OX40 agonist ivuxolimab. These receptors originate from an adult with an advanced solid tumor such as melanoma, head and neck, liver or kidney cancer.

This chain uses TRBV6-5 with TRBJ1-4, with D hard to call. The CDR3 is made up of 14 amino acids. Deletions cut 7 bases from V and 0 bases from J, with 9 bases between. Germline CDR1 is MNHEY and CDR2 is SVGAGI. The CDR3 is CASTSGPTNEKLFF. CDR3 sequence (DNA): TGTGCCAGCACCAGCGGGCCAACTAATGAAAAACTGTTTTTT.

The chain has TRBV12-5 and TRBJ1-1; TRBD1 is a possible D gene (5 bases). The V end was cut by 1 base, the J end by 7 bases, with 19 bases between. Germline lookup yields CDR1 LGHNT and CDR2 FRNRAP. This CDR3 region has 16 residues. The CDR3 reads CASGLEPGEAHIEAFF. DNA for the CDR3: TGTGCTAGTGGTTTGGAGCCGGGGGAGGCTCATATTGAAGCTTTCTTT.

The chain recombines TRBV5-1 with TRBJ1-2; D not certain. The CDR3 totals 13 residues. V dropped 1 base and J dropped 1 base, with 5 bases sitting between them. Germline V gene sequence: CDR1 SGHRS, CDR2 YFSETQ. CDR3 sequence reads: CASSLSDNYGYTF. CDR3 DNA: TGCGCCAGCAGCTTGTCGGATAACTATGGCTACACCTTC.

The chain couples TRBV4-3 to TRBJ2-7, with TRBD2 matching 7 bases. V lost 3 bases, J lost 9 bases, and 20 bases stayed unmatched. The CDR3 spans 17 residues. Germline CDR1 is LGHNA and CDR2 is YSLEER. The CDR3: CASSHAAGLADPLWQYF. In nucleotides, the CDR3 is TGCGCCAGCAGCCACGCAGCAGGCCTAGCGGATCCCCTTTGGCAGTACTTC.

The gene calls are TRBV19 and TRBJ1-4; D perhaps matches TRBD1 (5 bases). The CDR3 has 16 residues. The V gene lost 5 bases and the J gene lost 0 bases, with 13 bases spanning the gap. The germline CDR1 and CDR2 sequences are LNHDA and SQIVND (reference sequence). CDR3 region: CASSPRTPTTNEKLFF. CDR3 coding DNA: TGTGCCAGTAGTCCCAGGACACCGACAACTAATGAAAAACTGTTTTTT.

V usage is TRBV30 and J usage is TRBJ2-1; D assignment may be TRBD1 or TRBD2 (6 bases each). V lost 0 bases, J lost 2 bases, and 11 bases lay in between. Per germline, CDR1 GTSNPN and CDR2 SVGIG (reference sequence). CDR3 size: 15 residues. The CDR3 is CAWSVRGGPYNEQFF. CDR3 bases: TGTGCCTGGAGTGTACGTGGGGGGCCCTACAATGAGCAGTTCTTC.

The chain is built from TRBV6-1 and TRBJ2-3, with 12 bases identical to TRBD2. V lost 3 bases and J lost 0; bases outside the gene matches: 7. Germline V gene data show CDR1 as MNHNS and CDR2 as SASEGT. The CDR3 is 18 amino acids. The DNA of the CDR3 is TGTGCCAGCAGTGATTACCCTAGCGGGGGGGCTAGCACAGATACGCAGTATTTT. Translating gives CASSDYPSGGASTDTQYF.

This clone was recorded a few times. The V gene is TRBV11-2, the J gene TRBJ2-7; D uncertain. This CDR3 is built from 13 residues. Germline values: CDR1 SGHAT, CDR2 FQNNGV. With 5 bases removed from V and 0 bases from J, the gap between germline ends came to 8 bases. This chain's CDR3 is CASSPTASYEQYF. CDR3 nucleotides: TGTGCCAGCAGCCCTACTGCCTCCTACGAGCAGTACTTC.

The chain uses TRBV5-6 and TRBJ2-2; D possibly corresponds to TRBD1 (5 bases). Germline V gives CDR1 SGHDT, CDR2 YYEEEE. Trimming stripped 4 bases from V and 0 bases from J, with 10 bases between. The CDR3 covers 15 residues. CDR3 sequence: CASSPGATNTGELFF. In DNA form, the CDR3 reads TGTGCCAGCAGCCCTGGGGCCACGAACACCGGGGAGCTGTTTTTT. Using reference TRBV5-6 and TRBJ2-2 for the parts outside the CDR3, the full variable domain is DAGVTQSPTHLIKTRGQQVTLRCSPKSGHDTVSWYQQALGQGPQFIFQYYEEEERQRGNFPDRFSGHQFPNYSSELNVNALLLGDSALYLCASSPGATNTGELFFGEGSRLTVL.

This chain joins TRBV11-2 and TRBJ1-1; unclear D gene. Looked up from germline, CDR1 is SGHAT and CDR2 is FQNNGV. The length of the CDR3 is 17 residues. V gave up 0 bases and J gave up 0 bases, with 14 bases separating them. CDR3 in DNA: TGTGCCAGCAGCTTAGAAGGAACTGGTAGAATGAACACTGAAGCTTTCTTT. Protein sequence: CASSLEGTGRMNTEAFF.

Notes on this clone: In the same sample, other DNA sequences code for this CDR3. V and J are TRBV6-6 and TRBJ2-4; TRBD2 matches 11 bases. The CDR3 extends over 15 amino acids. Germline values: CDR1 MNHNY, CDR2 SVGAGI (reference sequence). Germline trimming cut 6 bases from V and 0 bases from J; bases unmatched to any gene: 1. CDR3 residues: CASRTSGVAKNIQYF. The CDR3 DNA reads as TGTGCCAGCAGGACTAGCGGGGTAGCCAAAAACATTCAGTACTTC.